This T cell receptor (beta chain) was profiled in a study of early T cells in non-severe SARS-CoV-2 infection. TCRdb re-called the 5' RACE reads with MiXCR, one entry per CDR3 protein. The sample includes 60,000 or so distinct CDR3 sequences, roughly 12% of them seen just once. This clonotype occurred many times. Between the trimmed V and J ends, which lost 8 bases and 0 bases, there was a span of 10 bases. This CDR3 is built from 14 residues. Germline CDR1 SNHLY, CDR2 FYNNEI. The sample consisted of whole blood, taken at baseline. The chain combines TRBV2 with TRBJ2-2; D is undetermined. The source is an adult who was a healthcare worker with PCR-confirmed SARS-CoV-2 infection or an uninfected control (not recorded which). CDR3 nucleotide sequence: TGTGCCAGCGTGGGGATAGCGAACACCGGGGAGCTGTTTTTT. Translation gives CASVGIANTGELFF. Combining the CDR3 with reference TRBV2 and TRBJ2-2 gives the whole variable domain EPEVTQTPSHQVTQMGQEVILRCVPISNHLYFYWYRQILGQKVEFLVSFYNNEISEKSEIFDDQFSVERPDGSNFTLKIRSTKLEDSAMYFCASVGIANTGELFFGEGSRLTVL.